These 20 T cell receptor beta chains were all obtained from the same sample, sequenced in a study of glioma-infiltrating T cells after dendritic cell vaccination. Stated time point: after dendritic cell vaccination, including at tumor progression/relapse. The vaccine used monocyte-derived dendritic cells pulsed overnight with autologous tumor lysate. The method was immunoSEQ multiplex PCR; TCRdb's version includes in-frame clones alone and lacks a portion of them. In the table there are about 2,500 clones, approximately 85% of which are singletons. The input for sequencing was tumor tissue, taken after dendritic cell vaccination. Receptor source: a human donor with glioblastoma.

The gene calls are TRBV19 and TRBJ2-1, with 9 bases fitting TRBD2. In germline, CDR1 is LNHDA, CDR2 SQIVND (reference sequence). CDR3 length: 17 amino acids. The V gene end was trimmed by 5 bases and the J gene end by 6 bases; junction bases not matched to a gene: 14. The CDR3 sequence: CASSLLPGTSPSNEQFF. As DNA, the CDR3 is TGTGCCAGTAGTCTCCTTCCCGGGACTAGCCCTAGCAATGAGCAGTTCTTC. The full variable domain, rest sourced from reference TRBV19 and TRBJ2-1, is DGGITQSPKYLFRKEGQNVTLSCEQNLNHDAMYWYRQDPGQGLRLIYYSQIVNDFQKGDIAEGYSVSREKKESFPLTVTSAQKNPTAFYLCASSLLPGTSPSNEQFFGPGTRLTVL.

V gene TRBV6-5 combines with J gene TRBJ2-5, with TRBD2 as a possible D gene (5 bases). Germline V lookup: CDR1 MNHEY, CDR2 SVGAGI. V was shortened by 2 bases and J by 5 bases, with 15 bases between the two germline ends. CDR3 size: 15 residues. The CDR3 region has the DNA TGTGCCAGCAGTTACACCTCGGGAATGGTGGAGACCCAGTACTTC. This codes for CASSYTSGMVETQYF.

The rearrangement uses TRBV14 and TRBJ2-1, with D perhaps matching TRBD2 (7 bases). V lost 3 bases and J lost 3, with 15 bases in between. CDR1 and CDR2 from the germline V gene are SGHDN and FVKESK. This CDR3 comprises 16 residues. The CDR3 DNA sequence: TGTGCCAGCAGCCAGGGGGGCGGGAGACTCTACAATGAGCAGTTCTTC. Protein: CASSQGGGRLYNEQFF.

The rearrangement uses TRBV10-2 and TRBJ2-5, with TRBD1 as a possible D gene (5 bases). The CDR3 spans 12 residues. Deletions cut 5 bases from V and 5 bases from J, with 9 bases between. Germline loops: CDR1 WSHSY, CDR2 SAAADI. CDR3 nucleotides: TGCGCCAGCAGTACAGGATCGGAGACCCAGTACTTC. Protein: CASSTGSETQYF.

The J gene is TRBJ1-1, the V gene TRBV18; 8 bases align to TRBD1. With 2 bases clipped from V and 3 bases from J, the junction kept 17 bases outside the gene matches. This CDR3 comprises 19 residues. Germline lookup yields CDR1 KGHSH and CDR2 LQKENI. In nucleotides, the CDR3 is TGTGCCAGCTCACCAGTCGGAGACAGGGGCGGCGGTGTGGACACTGAAGCTTTCTTT. Translation: CASSPVGDRGGGVDTEAFF.

The rearrangement joins TRBV5-6 to TRBJ1-6; a weak D match, TRBD1 (6 bases). The CDR3 has 14 residues. Germline CDR1 is SGHDT and CDR2 is YYEEEE. Trimming left V 7 bases short and J 8 bases short, with 16 bases between. The chain's CDR3 is CASQPQGRDSPLHF. The CDR3, as DNA: TGTGCCAGCCAACCGCAGGGGAGGGATTCACCCCTCCACTTT.

The V gene is TRBV5-6, the J gene TRBJ2-1, with D tentatively TRBD2 (5 bases). Trimming removed 0 bases at V and 5 bases at J, with 9 bases between. The CDR3 consists of 14 residues. Germline V gene lookup returns CDR1 SGHDT and CDR2 YYEEEE. The CDR3 bases are TGTGCCAGCAGCTTGGGCGGAGGAGACAATGAGCAGTTCTTC. Protein sequence: CASSLGGGDNEQFF.

The table lists this clone with a few counts. The gene calls are TRBV6-5 and TRBJ1-1; D is unclear. The ends were cut back, 6 bases at V and 8 bases at J, with 19 bases in the middle. Germline-derived CDR1 and CDR2 are MNHEY and SVGAGI. This CDR3 comprises 14 residues. DNA of the CDR3: TGTGCCAGCAGCCCGGGTTCAACACGGGGAGAAGCTTTCTTT. Translating gives CASSPGSTRGEAFF.

This clone was detected once. The rearrangement joins TRBV5-7 to TRBJ2-3, with 13 bases aligning to TRBD2. TRBV5-7 is recorded as an ORF, its role being uncertain. V was clipped by 2 bases and J by 3 bases; unmatched bases: 3. CDR3 length: 16 residues. CDR3 nucleotides: TGTGCCAGCAGCTTTAGGACTAGCGGGGGTACAGATACGCAGTATTTT. Translation: CASSFRTSGGTDTQYF.

The chain carries TRBV4-3 and TRBJ2-7, with 10 bases aligning to TRBD2. Germline trimming cut 1 base from V and 4 bases from J; bases unmatched to any gene: 10. CDR3 size: 17 residues. The germline V gene encodes CDR1 LGHNA and CDR2 YSLEER. The chain's CDR3 is CASSQAPGLAGVYEQYF. CDR3 nucleotides: TGCGCCAGCAGCCAAGCCCCGGGCCTAGCGGGAGTGTACGAGCAGTACTTC.

This chain connects TRBV6-5 to TRBJ1-3; D gene ambiguous. The CDR3 totals 16 residues. Germline V gene sequence: CDR1 MNHEY, CDR2 SVGAGI. Trimming removed 0 bases from V and 0 bases from J, with 9 bases in between. CDR3 nucleotide sequence: TGTGCCAGCAGTTACTCGCGCCCAACCTCTGGAAACACCATATATTTT. It is translated as CASSYSRPTSGNTIYF.

This clone is a singleton in its sample. V and J are TRBV30 and TRBJ1-5; the D is unclear. Trimming shortened V by 3 bases and J by 4 bases, and 13 bases separated the two germline ends. Germline CDR1 reads GTSNPN; CDR2 reads SVGIG (reference sequence). This CDR3 has 14 amino acids. The CDR3 protein is CAWSPVIGNQPQHF. CDR3 nucleotides: TGTGCCTGGAGCCCCGTGATCGGGAATCAGCCCCAGCATTTT.

The chain uses TRBV5-8 and TRBJ2-7; 9 bases align to TRBD1. The junction had 12 bases not matched to a gene; V was cut back by 3 bases and J by 2 bases. This CDR3 has 17 residues. Germline assignment: CDR1 SGHTS and CDR2 YDEGEE. The CDR3 sequence: CASSSSPRGTGTYEQYF. The DNA for the CDR3 is TGTGCCAGCAGCTCAAGTCCTCGCGGGACAGGGACCTACGAGCAGTACTTC.

This rearrangement joins TRBV6-1 to TRBJ2-7, with D perhaps TRBD2 (6 bases). Per the germline V gene, CDR1 is MNHNS and CDR2 is SASEGT. Trimming took off 4 bases at V and 2 bases at J, with 21 bases between the two ends. There are 17 residues in the CDR3. Here the CDR3 DNA reads TGTGCCAGCAGTGTCTCAGGGCGGGGAACGGGAACCTACGAGCAGTACTTC. Translated: CASSVSGRGTGTYEQYF.

The rearrangement links TRBV15 to TRBJ2-1; 10 bases line up with TRBD1. CDR1 LNHNV and CDR2 YYDKDF come from the germline V gene (reference sequence). V shed 6 bases and J 7 bases; nucleotides not matched to a gene: 3. The CDR3 loop spans 13 amino acids. In DNA form, the CDR3 reads TGTGCCACCAGGGGGACAGGGGTGAATGAGCAGTTCTTC. Translation: CATRGTGVNEQFF.

The rearrangement uses TRBV5-6 and TRBJ2-7; 7 nucleotides agree with TRBD2. V gave up 3 bases and J gave up 2 bases; unmatched junction bases: 5. CDR1 and CDR2 from the germline V gene are SGHDT and YYEEEE. This CDR3 is built from 14 residues. CDR3 coding DNA: TGTGCCAGCAGCTCTGGACTAGACGCCTACGAGCAGTACTTC. The encoded protein is CASSSGLDAYEQYF.

This clone was observed a single time. One junction end does not reproduce the germline sequence, and a read error may be involved. Within the sample, other DNA sequences also encode this same CDR3. The rearrangement uses TRBV25-1 and TRBJ1-6, with D possibly matching TRBD1 (5 bases). Germline values: CDR1 MGHDK, CDR2 SYGVNS. CDR3 length: 15 residues. In nucleotides, the CDR3 is TGTGCCAGCAGTGAATCGACAGTTTATAATTCCCCCCTCCACTTT. It is translated as CASSESTVYNSPLHF. Together with reference TRBV25-1 and TRBJ1-6, the CDR3 gives the full variable domain: EADIYQTPRYLVIGTGKKITLECSQTMGHDKMYWYQQDPGMELHLIHYSYGVNSTEKGDLSSESTVSRIRTEHFPLTLESARPSHTSQYLCASSESTVYNSPLHFGNGTRLTVT.

This clone has just one count. V usage is TRBV9 and J usage is TRBJ1-1, with a tentative D call TRBD1 (5 bases). Trimming pared 0 bases from V and 4 bases from J, leaving 13 bases between. Germline V gene data show CDR1 as SGDLS and CDR2 as YYNGEE. CDR3 size: 15 residues. Here the CDR3 reads CASSVARDGGTEAFF. For the CDR3, the DNA is TGTGCCAGCAGCGTAGCTAGGGACGGGGGCACTGAAGCTTTCTTT.

The rearrangement links TRBV4-3 to TRBJ1-2, with D perhaps matching TRBD1 (5 bases). Looked up from germline, CDR1 is LGHNA and CDR2 is YSLEER. The ends were cut back, 3 bases at V and 7 bases at J, with 15 bases in the middle. This CDR3 has 14 residues. CDR3 residues: CASSQDHQGAGYTF. The CDR3 coding sequence is TGCGCCAGCAGCCAGGACCATCAGGGCGCTGGCTACACCTTC.

This rearrangement joins TRBV7-2 to TRBJ2-7; TRBD1 aligns across 12 bases. V dropped 4 bases and J dropped 9; count of bases not matched to a gene: 13. The germline V gene has CDR1 SGHTA and CDR2 FQGNSA. The CDR3 totals 16 residues. The CDR3 DNA follows: TGTGCCAGCAGCTCAGGGTCCCGGGACAGGGGGCGGGGGCAGTACTTC. This encodes CASSSGSRDRGRGQYF. The complete variable domain, with remaining parts taken from reference TRBV7-2 and TRBJ2-7, reads GAGVSQSPSNKVTEKGKDVELRCDPISGHTALYWYRQSLGQGLEFLIYFQGNSAPDKSGLPSDRFSAERTGGSVSTLTIQRTQQEDSAVYLCASSSGSRDRGRGQYFGPGTRLTVT.